This T cell receptor (beta chain) was found in a study of CD8 T cells in Susac syndrome. The wider study: Each patient with Susac syndrome, at the time of blood draw, was therapy-naive, on corticosteroids, or on intravenous immunoglobulin alone.

This clonotype was counted a single time. An input of 0.5 to 1 ug of RNA was subjected to reverse transcription using random hexamers. TCRdb analysed the immunoSEQ multiplex PCR reads with MiXCR anew, one entry per CDR3 protein. Here the sample spans more than 150,000 distinct CDR3 sequences, almost 96% being singletons. Sequencing targeted TCR beta in T cells from blood (CD8+ and CD4+). All included Susac syndrome patients satisfied recently defined diagnostic criteria for definite or probable disease. CDR1 and CDR2 from the germline V gene are KGHSH and LQKENI. The V end was cut by 5 bases, the J end by 4 bases, with 9 bases between. This CDR3 is built from 13 residues.

This receptor was identified in a human donor with Susac syndrome. This sequence joins TRBV18 and TRBJ2-1; no firm D call. Sample: CD4+ T cells from PBMCs. The CDR3 sequence is CASSLDQYNEQFF. The CDR3 DNA sequence: TGTGCCAGCTCATTAGACCAGTACAATGAGCAGTTCTTC.